A single sample gave rise to the 9 T cell receptor beta chains below, sequenced in a study of OX40 agonist ivuxolimab in advanced cancers. Assay: immunoSEQ multiplex PCR; the TCRdb copy retains only in-frame clones and omits some. The data hold about 50,000 clones, with approximately 89% observed a single time. The sample in question was CD4+ or CD8+ T cells sorted from blood, obtained in a trial of the OX40 agonist ivuxolimab. These receptors were taken from an adult with an advanced solid tumor such as melanoma, head and neck, liver or kidney cancer.

The rearrangement uses TRBV7-2 and TRBJ2-3, with D possibly matching TRBD1 (5 bases). Trimming took off 1 base at V and 9 bases at J, with 14 bases between the two ends. The CDR3 sequence is 14 residues long. The germline gives CDR1 SGHTA, CDR2 FQGNSA. The CDR3 is CASSLVPQGGTQYF. The CDR3 DNA is TGTGCCAGCAGCTTAGTTCCCCAGGGTGGGACGCAGTATTTT.

The gene calls are TRBV27 and TRBJ1-5; D is possibly TRBD1 (5 bases). V lost 5 bases and J lost 1, with 6 bases in between. The germline V gene encodes CDR1 MNHEY and CDR2 SMNVEV (reference sequence). The CDR3 is 13 residues long. CDR3 bases: TGTGCCAGCAGTCGGGACAGCAATCAGCCCCAGCATTTT. It codes for CASSRDSNQPQHF.

This clone appeared once. The rearrangement links TRBV27 to TRBJ2-7; D possibly uses TRBD1 or TRBD2 (5 bases each). V lost 5 bases and J lost 3, with 11 bases in between. The CDR3 consists of 13 residues. Germline V gives CDR1 MNHEY, CDR2 SMNVEV (reference sequence). CDR3: CASSPGTGYEQYV. The CDR3 DNA sequence: TGTGCCAGCAGTCCCGGGACGGGCTACGAGCAGTACGTC.

J is TRBJ2-2 and V is TRBV6-5, with D unresolved. Trimming stripped 0 bases from V and 3 bases from J, with 11 bases between. Per germline, CDR1 MNHEY and CDR2 SVGAGI. The CDR3 spans 16 residues. This CDR3 is CASSYSGPRYTGELFF. DNA for the CDR3: TGTGCCAGCAGTTACTCTGGGCCCCGTTACACCGGGGAGCTGTTTTTT.

The chain combines TRBV6-4 with TRBJ2-1; D is ambiguous. The CDR3 totals 15 residues. V shed 0 bases and J shed 0 bases, with 6 bases lying between them. Germline V gene sequence: CDR1 MRHNA, CDR2 SNTAGT. For the CDR3, the DNA is TGTGCCAGCAGTGACTCCCCGAGCTCCTACAATGAGCAGTTCTTC. Protein sequence: CASSDSPSSYNEQFF.

This chain links TRBV15 with TRBJ2-1, with no clear D. Germline V gene sequence: CDR1 LNHNV, CDR2 YYDKDF (reference sequence). The V gene lost 0 bases and the J gene lost 0 bases, with 9 bases spanning the gap. The CDR3 is 16 amino acids. The CDR3 is CATSRDGPSSYNEQFF. The CDR3 region has the DNA TGTGCCACCAGCAGAGATGGTCCCAGCTCCTACAATGAGCAGTTCTTC.

The chain uses TRBV19 and TRBJ2-1, with D perhaps being TRBD1 or TRBD2 (5 bases each). The CDR3 runs 14 residues. Trimming took off 5 bases at V and 1 base at J, with 9 bases between the two ends. The germline CDR1 and CDR2 sequences are LNHDA and SQIVND (reference sequence). The CDR3 coding sequence is TGTGCCAGTAGTTCCTGGGGGTCCTACAATGAGCAGTTCTTC. Protein sequence: CASSSWGSYNEQFF.

J is TRBJ2-1 and V is TRBV9; D could derive from TRBD1 or TRBD2 (5 bases each). This CDR3 contains 14 residues. V dropped 4 bases and J dropped 6 bases, with 14 bases sitting between them. Looked up from germline, CDR1 is SGDLS and CDR2 is YYNGEE. CDR3 in amino acids: CASSPYQGVNEQFF. DNA of the CDR3: TGTGCCAGCAGCCCCTACCAGGGAGTCAATGAGCAGTTCTTC.

The chain links TRBV5-1 to TRBJ2-7; 9 nucleotides agree with TRBD1. Germline V lookup: CDR1 SGHRS, CDR2 YFSETQ. The CDR3 runs 15 residues. V lost 2 bases, J lost 1 base, and 4 bases stayed unmatched. CDR3: CASSLEQGASYEQYF. CDR3 DNA sequence: TGCGCCAGCAGCTTAGAACAGGGGGCTTCCTACGAGCAGTACTTC. The whole variable domain, remainder taken from reference TRBV5-1 and TRBJ2-7, is KAGVTQTPRYLIKTRGQQVTLSCSPISGHRSVSWYQQTPGQGLQFLFEYFSETQRNKGNFPGRFSGRQFSNSRSEMNVSTLELGDSALYLCASSLEQGASYEQYFGPGTRLTVT.